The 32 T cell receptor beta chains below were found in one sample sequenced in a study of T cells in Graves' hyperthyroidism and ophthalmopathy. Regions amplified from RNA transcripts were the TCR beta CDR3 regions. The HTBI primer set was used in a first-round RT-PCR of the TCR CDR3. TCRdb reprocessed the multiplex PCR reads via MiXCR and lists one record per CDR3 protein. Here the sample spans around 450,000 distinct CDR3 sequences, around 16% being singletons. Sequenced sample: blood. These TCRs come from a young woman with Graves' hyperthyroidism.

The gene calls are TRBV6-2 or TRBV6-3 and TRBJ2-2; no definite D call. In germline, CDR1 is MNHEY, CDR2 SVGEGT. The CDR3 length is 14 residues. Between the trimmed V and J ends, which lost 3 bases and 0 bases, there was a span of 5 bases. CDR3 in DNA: TGTGCCAGCAGTTATCCAGCGAACACCGGGGAGCTGTTTTTT. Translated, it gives CASSYPANTGELFF.

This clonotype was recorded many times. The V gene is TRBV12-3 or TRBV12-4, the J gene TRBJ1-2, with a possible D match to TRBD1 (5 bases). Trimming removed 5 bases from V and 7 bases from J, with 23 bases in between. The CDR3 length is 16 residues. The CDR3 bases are TGTGCCAGCAGTCCAGGGACTGGGGCAGCAACTGGTGGCTACACCTTC. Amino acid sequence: CASSPGTGAATGGYTF.

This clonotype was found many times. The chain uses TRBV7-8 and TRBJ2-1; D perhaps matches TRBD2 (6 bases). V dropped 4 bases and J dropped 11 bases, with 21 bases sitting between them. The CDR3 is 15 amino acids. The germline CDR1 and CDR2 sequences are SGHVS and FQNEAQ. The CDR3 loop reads CASSYLPGDSTQQFF. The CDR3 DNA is TGTGCCAGCAGCTATCTACCGGGGGACTCCACTCAGCAGTTCTTC. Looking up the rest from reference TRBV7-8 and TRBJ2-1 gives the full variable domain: GAGVSQSPRYKVAKRGQDVALRCDPISGHVSLFWYQQALGQGPEFLTYFQNEAQLDKSGLPSDRFFAERPEGSVSTLKIQRTQQEDSAVYLCASSYLPGDSTQQFFGPGTRLTVL.

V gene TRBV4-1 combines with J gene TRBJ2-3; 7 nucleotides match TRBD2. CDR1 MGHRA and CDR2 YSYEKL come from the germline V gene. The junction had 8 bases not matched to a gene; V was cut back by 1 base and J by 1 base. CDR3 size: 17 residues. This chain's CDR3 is CASSQVPSGVRTDTQYF. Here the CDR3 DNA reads TGCGCCAGCAGCCAAGTACCCAGCGGGGTTCGCACAGATACGCAGTATTTT.

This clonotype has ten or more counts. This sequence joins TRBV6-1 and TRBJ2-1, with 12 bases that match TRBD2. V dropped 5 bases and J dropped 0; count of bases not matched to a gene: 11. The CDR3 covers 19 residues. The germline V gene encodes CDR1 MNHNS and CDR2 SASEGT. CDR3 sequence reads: CASSSPRTSGESSYNEQFF. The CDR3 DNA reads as TGTGCCAGCAGTTCTCCCCGGACTAGCGGGGAGAGCTCCTACAATGAGCAGTTCTTC.

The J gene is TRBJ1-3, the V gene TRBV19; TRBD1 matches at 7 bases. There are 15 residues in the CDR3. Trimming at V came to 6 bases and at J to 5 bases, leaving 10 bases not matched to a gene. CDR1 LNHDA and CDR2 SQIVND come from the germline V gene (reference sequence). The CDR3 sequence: CASRGPGQQRNTIYF. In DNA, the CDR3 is TGTGCCAGTAGGGGTCCGGGACAGCAAAGAAACACCATATATTTT.

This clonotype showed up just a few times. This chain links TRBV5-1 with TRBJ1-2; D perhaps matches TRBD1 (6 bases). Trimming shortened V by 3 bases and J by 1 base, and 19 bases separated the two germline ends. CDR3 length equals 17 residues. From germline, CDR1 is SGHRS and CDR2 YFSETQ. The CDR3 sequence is CASSSDRVANYNYGYTF. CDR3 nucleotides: TGCGCCAGCAGCTCGGACAGAGTGGCCAATTATAACTATGGCTACACCTTC.

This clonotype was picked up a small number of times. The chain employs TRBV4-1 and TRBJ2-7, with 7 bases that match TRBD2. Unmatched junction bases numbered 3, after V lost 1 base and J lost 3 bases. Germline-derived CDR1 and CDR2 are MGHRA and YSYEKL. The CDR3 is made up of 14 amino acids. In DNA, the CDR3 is TGCGCCAGCAGCCAAGCGGGCGGGGGCTACGAGCAGTACTTC. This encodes CASSQAGGGYEQYF.

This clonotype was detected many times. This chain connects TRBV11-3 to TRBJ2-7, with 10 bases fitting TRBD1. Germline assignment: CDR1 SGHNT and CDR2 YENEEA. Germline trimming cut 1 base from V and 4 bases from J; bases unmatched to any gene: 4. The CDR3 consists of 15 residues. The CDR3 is CASSLAGQGTYEQYF. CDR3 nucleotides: TGTGCCAGCAGCTTAGCGGGACAGGGGACTTACGAGCAGTACTTC. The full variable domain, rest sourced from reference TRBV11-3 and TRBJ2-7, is EAGVVQSPRYKIIEKKQPVAFWCNPISGHNTLYWYLQNLGQGPELLIRYENEEAVDDSQLPKDRFSAERLKGVDSTLKIQPAELGDSAVYLCASSLAGQGTYEQYFGPGTRLTVT.

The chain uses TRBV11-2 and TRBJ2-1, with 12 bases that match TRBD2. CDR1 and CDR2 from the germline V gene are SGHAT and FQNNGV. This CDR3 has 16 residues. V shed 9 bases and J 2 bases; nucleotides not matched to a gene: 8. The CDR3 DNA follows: TGTGCCAGTAGTCCTTCTAGCGGGGGGGCCTACAATGAGCAGTTCTTC. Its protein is CASSPSSGGAYNEQFF.

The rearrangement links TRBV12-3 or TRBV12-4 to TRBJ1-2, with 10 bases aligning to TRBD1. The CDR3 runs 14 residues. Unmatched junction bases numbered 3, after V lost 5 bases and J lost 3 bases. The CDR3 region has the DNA TGTGCCAGCAGTGATGGGACAGGGGACTATGGCTACACCTTC. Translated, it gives CASSDGTGDYGYTF.

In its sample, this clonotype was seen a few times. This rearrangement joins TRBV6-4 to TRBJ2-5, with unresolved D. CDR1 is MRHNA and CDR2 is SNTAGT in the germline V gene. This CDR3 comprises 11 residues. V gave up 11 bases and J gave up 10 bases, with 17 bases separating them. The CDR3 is CASMGNTGQYF. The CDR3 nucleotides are TGTGCCTCCATGGGCAACACTGGCCAGTACTTC.

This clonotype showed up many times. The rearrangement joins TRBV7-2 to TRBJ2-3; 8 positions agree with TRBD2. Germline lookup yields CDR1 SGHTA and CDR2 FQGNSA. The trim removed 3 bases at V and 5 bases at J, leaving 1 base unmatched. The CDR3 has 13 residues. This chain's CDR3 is CASSLLAGDTQYF. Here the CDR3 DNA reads TGTGCCAGCAGCTTGCTAGCGGGAGATACGCAGTATTTT. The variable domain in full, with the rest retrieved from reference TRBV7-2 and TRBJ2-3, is GAGVSQSPSNKVTEKGKDVELRCDPISGHTALYWYRQSLGQGLEFLIYFQGNSAPDKSGLPSDRFSAERTGGSVSTLTIQRTQQEDSAVYLCASSLLAGDTQYFGPGTRLTVL.

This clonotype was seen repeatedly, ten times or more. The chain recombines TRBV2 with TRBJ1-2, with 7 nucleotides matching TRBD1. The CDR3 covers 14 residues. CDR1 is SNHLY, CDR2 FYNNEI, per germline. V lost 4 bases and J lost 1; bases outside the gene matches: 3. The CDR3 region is CASSAGGYNYGYTF. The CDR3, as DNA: TGTGCCAGCAGTGCAGGGGGTTATAACTATGGCTACACCTTC.

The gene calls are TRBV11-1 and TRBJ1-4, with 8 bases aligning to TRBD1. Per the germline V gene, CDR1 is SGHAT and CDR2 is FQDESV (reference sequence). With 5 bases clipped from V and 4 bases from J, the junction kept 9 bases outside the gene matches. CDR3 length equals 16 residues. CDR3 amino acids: CASSPGQARRNEKLFF. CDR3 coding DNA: TGTGCCAGCAGCCCGGGACAGGCGCGACGTAATGAAAAACTGTTTTTT. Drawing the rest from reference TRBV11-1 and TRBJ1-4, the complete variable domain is EAEVAQSPRYKITEKSQAVAFWCDPISGHATLYWYRQILGQGPELLVQFQDESVVDDSQLPKDRFSAERLKGVDSTLKIQPAELGDSAMYLCASSPGQARRNEKLFFGSGTQLSVL.

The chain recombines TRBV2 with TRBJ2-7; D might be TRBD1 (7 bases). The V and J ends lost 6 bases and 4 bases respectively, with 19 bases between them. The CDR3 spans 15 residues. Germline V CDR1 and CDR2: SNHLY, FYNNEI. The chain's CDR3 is CASRGTAGFLYEQYF. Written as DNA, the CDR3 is TGTGCCAGCAGGGGGACAGCGGGCTTCCTTTACGAGCAGTACTTC. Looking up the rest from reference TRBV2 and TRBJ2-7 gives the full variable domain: EPEVTQTPSHQVTQMGQEVILRCVPISNHLYFYWYRQILGQKVEFLVSFYNNEISEKSEIFDDQFSVERPDGSNFTLKIRSTKLEDSAMYFCASRGTAGFLYEQYFGPGTRLTVT.

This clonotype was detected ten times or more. CDR3 region: CSVERVNSYEQYF. CDR3 sequence (DNA): TGCAGCGTTGAAAGGGTAAACTCTTACGAGCAGTACTTC. The chain carries TRBV29-1 and TRBJ2-7; unclear D gene. CDR3 length: 13 residues. V was clipped by 2 bases and J by 4 bases, with 12 bases between them. Germline V CDR1 and CDR2: SQVTM, ANQGSEA.

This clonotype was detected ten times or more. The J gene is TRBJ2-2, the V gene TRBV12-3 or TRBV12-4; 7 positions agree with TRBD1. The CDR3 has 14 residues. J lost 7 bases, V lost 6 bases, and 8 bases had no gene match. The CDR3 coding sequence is TGTGCCAGCAGCTTGGCCAGGGGGTTCGGGGAGCTGTTTTTT. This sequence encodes CASSLARGFGELFF.

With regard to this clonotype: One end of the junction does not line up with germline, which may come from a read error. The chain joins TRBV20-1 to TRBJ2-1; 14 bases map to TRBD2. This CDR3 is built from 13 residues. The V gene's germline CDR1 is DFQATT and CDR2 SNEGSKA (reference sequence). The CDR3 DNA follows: TGCAGTGCTCCACCCGGGACTAGCGGGGGTTTAGTCTTC. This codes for CSAPPGTSGGLVF.

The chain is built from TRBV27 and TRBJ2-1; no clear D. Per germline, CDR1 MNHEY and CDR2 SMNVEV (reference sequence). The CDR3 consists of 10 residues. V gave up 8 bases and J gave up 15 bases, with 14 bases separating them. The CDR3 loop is CASLGVRLFF. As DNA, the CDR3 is TGTGCCAGCCTTGGGGTCAGACTGTTCTTC.

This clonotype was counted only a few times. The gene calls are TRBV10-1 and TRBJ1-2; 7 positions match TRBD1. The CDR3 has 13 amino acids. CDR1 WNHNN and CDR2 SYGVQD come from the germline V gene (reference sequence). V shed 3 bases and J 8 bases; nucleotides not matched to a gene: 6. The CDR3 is CASSDRQGAGYTF. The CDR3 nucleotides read TGCGCCAGCAGTGATCGACAGGGAGCCGGCTACACCTTC.

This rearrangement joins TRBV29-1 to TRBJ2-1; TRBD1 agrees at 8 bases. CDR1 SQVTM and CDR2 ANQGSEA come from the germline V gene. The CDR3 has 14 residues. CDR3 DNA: TGCATCGCCCGAGGTCAGGGGGCATACAATGAGCAGTTCTTC. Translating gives CIARGQGAYNEQFF.

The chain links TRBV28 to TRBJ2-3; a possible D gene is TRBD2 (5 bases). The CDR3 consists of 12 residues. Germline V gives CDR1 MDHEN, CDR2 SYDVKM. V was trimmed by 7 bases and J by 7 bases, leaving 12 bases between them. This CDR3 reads CASNGLSYTQYF. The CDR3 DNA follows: TGTGCCAGCAACGGACTTTCTTATACGCAGTATTTT.

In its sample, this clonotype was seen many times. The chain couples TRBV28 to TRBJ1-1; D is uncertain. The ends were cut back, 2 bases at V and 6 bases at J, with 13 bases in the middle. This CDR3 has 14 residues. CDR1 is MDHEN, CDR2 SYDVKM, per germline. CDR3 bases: TGTGCCAGCAGTTTACGGCAGGCTTTGGCTGAAGCTTTCTTT. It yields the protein CASSLRQALAEAFF.

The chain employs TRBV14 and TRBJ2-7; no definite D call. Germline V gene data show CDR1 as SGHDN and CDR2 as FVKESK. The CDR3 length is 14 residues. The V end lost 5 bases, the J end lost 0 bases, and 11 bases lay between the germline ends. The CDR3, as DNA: TGTGCCAGCAGCTCTGGCGGCGGCTCCTACGAGCAGTACTTC. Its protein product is CASSSGGGSYEQYF.

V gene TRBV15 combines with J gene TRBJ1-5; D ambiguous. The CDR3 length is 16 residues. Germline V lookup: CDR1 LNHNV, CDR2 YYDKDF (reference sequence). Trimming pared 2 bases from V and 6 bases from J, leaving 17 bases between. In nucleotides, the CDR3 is TGTGCCACCAGCAGAAAGGACCTCCTGAACGTTCAGCCCCAGCATTTT. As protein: CATSRKDLLNVQPQHF.

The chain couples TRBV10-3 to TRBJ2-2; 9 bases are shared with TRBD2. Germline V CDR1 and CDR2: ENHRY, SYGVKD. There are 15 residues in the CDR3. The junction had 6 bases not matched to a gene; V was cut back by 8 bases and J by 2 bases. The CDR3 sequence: CAIQPGLANTGELFF. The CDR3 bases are TGTGCCATCCAACCGGGACTAGCAAACACCGGGGAGCTGTTTTTT.

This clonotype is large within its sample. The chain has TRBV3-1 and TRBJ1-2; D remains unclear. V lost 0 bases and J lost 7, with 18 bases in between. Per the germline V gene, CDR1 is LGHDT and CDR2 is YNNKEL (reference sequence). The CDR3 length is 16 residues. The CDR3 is CASSQDFFSDISGYTF. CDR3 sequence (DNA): TGTGCCAGCAGCCAAGATTTTTTTAGCGACATCAGTGGCTACACCTTC. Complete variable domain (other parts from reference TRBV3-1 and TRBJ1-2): DTAVSQTPKYLVTQMGNDKSIKCEQNLGHDTMYWYKQDSKKFLKIMFSYNNKELIINETVPNRFSPKSPDKAHLNLHINSLELGDSAVYFCASSQDFFSDISGYTFGSGTRLTVV.

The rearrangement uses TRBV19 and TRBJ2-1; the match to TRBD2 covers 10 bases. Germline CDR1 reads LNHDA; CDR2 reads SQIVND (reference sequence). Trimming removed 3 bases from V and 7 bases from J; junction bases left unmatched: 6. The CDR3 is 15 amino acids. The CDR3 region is CASSIISGGLNEQFF. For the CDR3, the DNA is TGTGCCAGTAGTATTATTAGCGGGGGGTTGAATGAGCAGTTCTTC.

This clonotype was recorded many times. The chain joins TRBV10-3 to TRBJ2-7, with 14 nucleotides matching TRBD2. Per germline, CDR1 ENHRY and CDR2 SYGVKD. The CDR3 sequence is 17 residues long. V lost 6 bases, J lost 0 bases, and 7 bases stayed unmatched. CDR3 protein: CAIRGTSGGISSYEQYF. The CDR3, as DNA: TGTGCCATCAGAGGGACTAGCGGGGGTATTAGCTCCTACGAGCAGTACTTC.

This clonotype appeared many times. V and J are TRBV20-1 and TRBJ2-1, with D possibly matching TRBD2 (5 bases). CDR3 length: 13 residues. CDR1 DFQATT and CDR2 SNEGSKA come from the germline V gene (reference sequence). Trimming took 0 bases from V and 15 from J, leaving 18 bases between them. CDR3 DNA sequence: TGCAGTGCTAGAGATCTGCTTGGACTTGCTCTGTTCTTC. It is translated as CSARDLLGLALFF.

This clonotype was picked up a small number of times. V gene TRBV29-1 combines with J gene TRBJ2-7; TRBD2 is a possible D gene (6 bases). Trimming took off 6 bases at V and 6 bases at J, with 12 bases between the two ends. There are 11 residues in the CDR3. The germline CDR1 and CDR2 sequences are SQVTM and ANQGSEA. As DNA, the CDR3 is TGCAGCGTAGGCGGGGAACTCGAGCAGTACTTC. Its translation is CSVGGELEQYF.